This is a list of T cell receptor beta chains from one sample in a study of human T cells and chemical hapten exposure. Each CDR3 protein is one row after TCRdb ran MiXCR on the RACE reads. The top ten clones hold about 15% of a sample with some 45,000 distinct CDR3 sequences, 8.5% to 10% of them seen once. Here the sequenced sample was whole blood, taken in connection with sensitization to the hapten diphenylcyclopropenone (DPC). The source of these receptors is a woman aged 40 to 49 with alopecia areata. Some clones in this sample may be carry-over from other donors' samples. Each CDR3 is given with its conserved first and last residue. Fields, in order: V gene, D gene, J gene, clone size, CDR3 protein, CDR3 DNA. A D gene is named only where the DNA matches it firmly. Rows give clone size only sometimes, using once, few, many, or a class for an expanded clone.

V: TRBV11-2; D: TRBD1; J: TRBJ2-5; size: many; CDR3: CASSFLAGTGEETQYF; DNA: TGTGCCAGCAGCTTTTTAGCCGGGACAGGGGAAGAGACCCAGTACTTC
V: TRBV5-6; D: -; J: TRBJ1-5; size: many; CDR3: CASSRGQSNQPQHF; DNA: TGTGCCAGCAGCCGAGGACAAAGCAATCAGCCCCAGCATTTT
V: TRBV9; D: -; J: TRBJ1-5; size: many; CDR3: CASSDPRTGNQPQHF; DNA: TGTGCCAGCAGCGACCCCAGGACAGGCAATCAGCCCCAGCATTTT
V: TRBV19; D: -; J: TRBJ2-3; size: few; CDR3: CASSNTGFGDTQYF; DNA: TGTGCCAGTAGTAATACAGGTTTCGGAGATACGCAGTATTTT
V: TRBV4-2; D: TRBD1; J: TRBJ1-6; size: many; CDR3: CASSQGDRANNSPLHF; DNA: TGTGCCAGCAGCCAGGGTGACAGGGCCAATAATTCACCCCTCCACTTT
V: TRBV7-9; D: -; J: TRBJ1-2; size: many; CDR3: CASSSGAGYTF; DNA: TGTGCCAGCAGCTCCGGTGCTGGCTACACCTTC
V: TRBV28; D: -; J: TRBJ1-5; size: many; CDR3: CASHELGNQPQHF; DNA: TGTGCCAGCCATGAGTTGGGCAATCAGCCCCAGCATTTT
V: TRBV4-1; D: TRBD1; J: TRBJ2-7; size: -; CDR3: CASSQDPGGPYEQYF; DNA: TGCGCCAGCAGCCAAGATCCAGGGGGCCCCTACGAGCAGTACTTC
V: TRBV13; D: -; J: TRBJ1-1; size: many; CDR3: CASSLVPMNTEAFF; DNA: TGTGCCAGCAGCTTAGTCCCAATGAACACTGAAGCTTTCTTT
V: TRBV5-1; D: -; J: TRBJ1-1; size: many; CDR3: CASSLKSWGTEAFF; DNA: TGCGCCAGCAGCTTGAAGAGTTGGGGCACTGAAGCTTTCTTT
V: TRBV27; D: TRBD1; J: TRBJ2-3; size: many; CDR3: CASSPSGQGADTQYF; DNA: TGTGCCAGCAGTCCCTCGGGACAGGGGGCAGATACGCAGTATTTT
V: TRBV28; D: -; J: TRBJ2-7; size: medium-sized; CDR3: CASSTTYEQYF; DNA: TGTGCCAGCAGTACCACCTACGAGCAGTACTTC
V: TRBV20-1; D: TRBD1; J: TRBJ2-5; size: many; CDR3: CSAQNRDRGPQETQYF; DNA: TGCAGTGCTCAGAACCGGGACAGGGGACCTCAAGAGACCCAGTACTTC
V: TRBV7-8; D: TRBD1; J: TRBJ1-2; size: many; CDR3: CASSRDRGSGYTF; DNA: TGTGCCAGCAGCCGGGACAGGGGTAGTGGCTACACCTTC